The present entry profiles one T cell receptor (beta chain) with its context. What it recognizes is unknown. Other DNA sequences of this sample code for an identical CDR3. This record belongs to a study of cytomegalovirus exposure and HLA in healthy donors. Whole-study findings and limits: According to reports, the classifier identified cytomegalovirus status with high specificity and sensitivity.

The donors gave bone marrow, and they were healthy. V lost 1 base, J lost 0 bases, and 10 bases lay in between. CDR1 is SGHTA and CDR2 is FQGNSA in the germline V gene. The CDR3 runs to 15 residues. 13 Jbeta primers and 60 Vbeta primers were used for the PCR. Profiling relied on immunoSEQ multiplex PCR, and the TCRdb table lists in-frame clones only, not all of them. The data hold about 170,000 clones, with around 80% observed a single time. This chain joins TRBV7-2 and TRBJ2-7; D is possibly TRBD2 (5 bases). Sequenced material: PBMCs. The TCR originated in a woman in her forties or fifties in good health and CMV-seropositive. CDR3 in DNA: TGTGCCAGCAGCTTAGTCTCGGGGAGCTCCTACGAGCAGTACTTC. Translating gives CASSLVSGSSYEQYF.